A selection of T cell receptor beta chains follows, all from one sample in a study of shared clonotypes between healthy human individuals. Measured with immunoSEQ multiplex PCR; TCRdb has only the in-frame clones, and not every one. The sample shows some 690,000 clones, less than 95% of them seen only once. Input material: memory CD8+ T cells from PBMCs. These receptors originate from a young man in good health. Some clones in this sample may be carry-over from other donors' samples. CDR3s include the opening cysteine and the closing phenylalanine or tryptophan. Fields, in order: D gene, V gene, J gene, clone size, CDR3 DNA, CDR3 protein. The D gene is left open where the match is weak. The size field is filled for only some rows; it gives once, few, many or a size class.

D: NA; V: TRBV9; J: TRBJ1-2; size: NA; DNA: TGTGCCAGCAGCGCGACAAATTCTTGGGGGGATATTTATAACTATGGCTACACCTTC; CDR3: CASSATNSWGDIYNYGYTF
D: NA; V: TRBV9; J: TRBJ2-3; size: NA; DNA: TGTGCCAGCAGCGTTTGGCGGGAACACACAGATACGCAGTATTTT; CDR3: CASSVWREHTDTQYF
D: NA; V: TRBV9; J: TRBJ1-5; size: NA; DNA: TGTGCCAGCAGCGTAGACGCCAGGGGCAATCAGCCCCAGCATTTT; CDR3: CASSVDARGNQPQHF
D: NA; V: TRBV28; J: TRBJ1-5; size: NA; DNA: TGTGCCAGCAGTTTAGGGGGTGTCCAGCCCCAGCATTTT; CDR3: CASSLGGVQPQHF
D: TRBD1; V: TRBV4-1; J: TRBJ1-2; size: NA; DNA: TGCGCCAGCAGCCCCAGACAGGGGATGATCGATGGCTACACCTTC; CDR3: CASSPRQGMIDGYTF
D: NA; V: TRBV10-3; J: TRBJ2-2; size: NA; DNA: TGTGCCAACAGGGACGGGAGCGGGGAGCTGTTTTTT; CDR3: CANRDGSGELFF
D: NA; V: TRBV5-1; J: TRBJ2-2; size: NA; DNA: TGCGCCAGCAGCCGTGGACTTCTTAACACCGGGGAGCTGTTTTTT; CDR3: CASSRGLLNTGELFF
D: TRBD2; V: TRBV6-1; J: TRBJ2-1; size: NA; DNA: TGTGCCAGCAGTGAGTGGAGCGGGAGGGACAATGAGCAGTTCTTC; CDR3: CASSEWSGRDNEQFF
D: TRBD1; V: TRBV27; J: TRBJ2-3; size: NA; DNA: TGTGCCAGCAGTTTCCGGGACAGGGGCTTCGATACGCAGTATTTT; CDR3: CASSFRDRGFDTQYF
D: NA; V: TRBV27; J: TRBJ2-7; size: NA; DNA: TGTGCCAGTTCCCCGGGCTACGAGCAGTACTTC; CDR3: CASSPGYEQYF
D: NA; V: TRBV6-6; J: TRBJ2-1; size: NA; DNA: TGTGCCAGCAGTTACTCTGGGAATGAGCAGTTCTTC; CDR3: CASSYSGNEQFF
D: NA; V: TRBV9; J: TRBJ2-3; size: NA; DNA: TGTGCCAGCAGCGTCTGGGCAGATACGCAGTATTTT; CDR3: CASSVWADTQYF
D: TRBD1; V: TRBV27; J: TRBJ1-2; size: few; DNA: TGTGCCAGCAGTGAACCGGGACAGCCGTATGGCTACACCTTC; CDR3: CASSEPGQPYGYTF
D: NA; V: TRBV29-1; J: TRBJ1-1; size: NA; DNA: TGCAGCGGTTTCTATAGGACGGAAGCTTTCTTT; CDR3: CSGFYRTEAFF
D: NA; V: TRBV28; J: TRBJ1-1; size: once; DNA: TGTGCCAGCAGTTTAATGGGGGCTCGGAACACTGAAGCTTTCTTT; CDR3: CASSLMGARNTEAFF